This is a list of T cell receptor beta chains from one sample in a study of shared clonotypes between healthy human individuals. Sequencing was performed with immunoSEQ multiplex PCR; in TCRdb, only in-frame clones are kept and a portion is missing. The data show 2 million to 2.5 million clones, about 92% seen once. The sequencing input was naive CD4+ T cells from PBMCs. The source of these receptors is a man between 18 and 29 years old in good health. Some clones in this sample may be carry-over from other donors' samples. The CDR3 runs from the conserved cysteine through the conserved F or W. Fields, in order: D gene, V gene, J gene, clone size, CDR3 protein, CDR3 DNA. D genes are given only for firm matches. Some rows mark clone size as missing; the rest say once, few, many or name a class of expanded clone.

.	TRBV19	TRBJ1-2	.	CASRRQSAGYGYTF	TGTGCCAGTAGGCGACAGTCGGCGGGCTATGGCTACACCTTC
.	TRBV6-1	TRBJ2-2	.	CASSELARYTGELFF	TGTGCCAGCAGTGAACTAGCCCGCTACACCGGGGAGCTGTTTTTT
.	TRBV30	TRBJ2-2	.	CAWSPNIGELFF	TGTGCCTGGAGTCCGAATATCGGGGAGCTGTTTTTT
TRBD1	TRBV18	TRBJ2-4	.	CASSPTIRTGKQNIQYF	TGTGCCAGCTCACCAACAATTCGGACAGGGAAGCAAAACATTCAGTACTTC
.	TRBV28	TRBJ1-1	.	CASSLDGYTEAFF	TGTGCCAGCAGTTTGGACGGCTACACTGAAGCTTTCTTT
TRBD1	TRBV7-2	TRBJ1-2	.	CASSLGGTAYGYTF	TGTGCCAGCAGCTTAGGAGGGACAGCTTATGGCTACACCTTC
TRBD1	TRBV7-9	TRBJ2-5	.	CASSSDREETQYF	TGTGCCAGCAGCTCGGACAGGGAAGAGACCCAGTACTTC
.	TRBV18	TRBJ2-3	.	CASSLSGGDTQYF	TGTGCCAGCTCACTTTCGGGTGGGGATACGCAGTATTTT
.	TRBV28	TRBJ1-1	.	CASSLRTLGQRGAFF	TGTGCCAGCAGTTTACGAACATTAGGACAGCGAGGGGCTTTCTTT
.	TRBV18	TRBJ1-4	.	CASSPTESSNEKLFF	TGTGCCAGCTCACCAACTGAATCGTCTAATGAAAAACTGTTTTTT
.	TRBV7-9	TRBJ2-1	.	CASSFWAGNNEQFF	TGTGCCAGCAGCTTTTGGGCAGGGAATAATGAGCAGTTCTTC
TRBD1	TRBV30	TRBJ1-2	.	CAWRGQGNGYTF	TGTGCCTGGAGAGGACAGGGGAATGGCTACACCTTC
.	TRBV15	TRBJ2-6	.	CATSSHQGYGANVLTF	TGTGCCACCAGCAGCCACCAGGGGTATGGGGCCAACGTCCTGACTTTC
.	TRBV6-5	TRBJ2-5	.	CASSLGNRDTLQYF	TGTGCCAGCAGTTTGGGTAACCGGGACACCCTCCAGTACTTC
TRBD1	TRBV14	TRBJ2-3	.	CASSQEVFGTGRYTQYF	TGTGCCAGCAGCCAAGAGGTCTTCGGGACAGGGAGATATACGCAGTATTTT
TRBD1	TRBV10-3	TRBJ2-7	.	CAIGRTPAGQGYEQYF	TGTGCCATCGGAAGGACACCGGCGGGACAGGGCTACGAGCAGTACTTC
.	TRBV7-2	TRBJ1-2	few	CASSTQGNYGYTF	TGTGCCAGCAGCACACAGGGCAACTATGGCTACACCTTC
TRBD2	TRBV28	TRBJ2-3	few	CASKISGSADTQYF	TGTGCCAGCAAGATTAGCGGGAGTGCGGATACGCAGTATTTT
.	TRBV5-5	TRBJ1-2	once	CASKEGLSHGYTF	TGTGCCAGCAAAGAAGGTTTGAGTCATGGCTACACCTTC
TRBD1	TRBV6-1	TRBJ1-4	.	CAGRAQGSSEKLFF	TGTGCCGGCAGGGCACAGGGGTCAAGTGAAAAACTGTTTTTT
.	TRBV6-5	TRBJ2-7	.	CASSYPLRGNSYEQYF	TGTGCCAGCAGTTACCCACTACGGGGGAATTCCTACGAGCAGTACTTC
.	TRBV28	TRBJ1-2	.	CASSLAHGGYTF	TGTGCCAGCAGTTTAGCTCACGGGGGCTACACCTTC
.	TRBV10-3	TRBJ1-3	.	CAISDPKNRLGNTIYF	TGTGCCATCAGTGACCCGAAGAACAGACTCGGGAACACCATATATTTT
TRBD2	TRBV4-1	TRBJ2-7	.	CASSQESSGPYEQYF	TGCGCCAGCAGCCAAGAGTCTAGCGGACCCTACGAGCAGTACTTC
.	TRBV19	TRBJ2-7	.	CASTGRSYEQYF	TGTGCCAGTACGGGACGGAGCTACGAGCAGTACTTC
TRBD1	TRBV13	TRBJ1-2	.	CASRNPPRQGGGYTF	TGTGCCAGCAGAAATCCCCCCCGACAGGGTGGTGGCTACACCTTC
.	TRBV5-4	TRBJ2-5	.	CATGREVQETQYF	TGTGCTACGGGCAGGGAGGTACAAGAGACCCAGTACTTC
TRBD1	TRBV28	TRBJ1-2	.	CASSTPGQGEDGYTF	TGTGCCAGCAGTACTCCGGGACAGGGAGAGGATGGCTACACCTTC
TRBD1	TRBV6-6	TRBJ1-5	.	CASQKQGAHQPQHF	TGTGCCAGCCAAAAACAGGGGGCACATCAGCCCCAGCATTTT
.	TRBV4-3	TRBJ2-7	.	CASSQGATPGEQYF	TGCGCCAGCAGCCAAGGGGCCACCCCGGGGGAGCAGTACTTC
TRBD2	TRBV6-5	TRBJ2-3	.	CASQRREGPDTQYF	TGTGCCAGCCAGCGCCGGGAGGGCCCAGATACGCAGTATTTT
.	TRBV2	TRBJ1-1	few	CASSAPTEAFF	TGTGCCAGCAGTGCCCCTACAGAAGCTTTCTTT
TRBD2	TRBV6-4	TRBJ2-7	.	CAAWTSGRPGRGQYF	TGTGCCGCCTGGACTAGCGGGAGGCCCGGGAGAGGGCAGTACTTC
.	TRBV5-1	TRBJ2-6	.	CASSLVAVVAGANVLTF	TGCGCCAGCAGCTTGGTGGCGGTAGTGGCTGGGGCCAACGTCCTGACTTTC
.	TRBV29-1	TRBJ2-3	.	CSVEEAGRIPSDTQYF	TGCAGCGTTGAAGAGGCGGGACGGATCCCATCAGATACGCAGTATTTT
.	TRBV6-5	TRBJ2-1	once	CASRGLTGTEQFF	TGTGCCAGCAGGGGGCTTACAGGGACCGAGCAGTTCTTC
TRBD2	TRBV5-1	TRBJ2-1	.	CASKVGTSGPSSYNEQFF	TGCGCCAGCAAAGTAGGAACTAGCGGACCGAGCTCCTACAATGAGCAGTTCTTC
TRBD2	TRBV9	TRBJ2-1	.	CASSNLAGGNFRLDNEQFF	TGTGCCAGCAGCAATTTAGCGGGAGGGAATTTTCGCCTCGACAATGAGCAGTTCTTC
.	TRBV6-1	TRBJ2-3	.	CASPPDSTDTQYF	TGTGCCAGCCCCCCGGACAGCACAGATACGCAGTATTTT
.	TRBV2	TRBJ2-1	.	CASSPRGTYNEQFF	TGTGCCAGCAGCCCCAGGGGTACCTACAATGAGCAGTTCTTC
.	TRBV9	TRBJ1-1	.	CASSLGWGGTPEAFF	TGTGCCAGCAGCCTTGGATGGGGGGGGACGCCTGAAGCTTTCTTT
TRBD2	TRBV6-1	TRBJ2-7	.	CASSGRTSGEKYF	TGTGCCAGCAGTGGTAGGACTAGCGGGGAGAAGTACTTC
.	TRBV6-5	TRBJ2-7	.	CATARVFGSYEQYF	TGTGCCACCGCCAGGGTCTTCGGGTCGTACGAGCAGTACTTC
TRBD1	TRBV9	TRBJ1-4	.	CASSPRTGLSEKLFF	TGTGCCAGCAGCCCTAGGACAGGGTTGAGTGAAAAACTGTTTTTT
TRBD2	TRBV18	TRBJ2-1	.	CASSPLAGIYNEQFF	TGTGCCAGCTCACCACTAGCGGGAATTTACAATGAGCAGTTCTTC
.	TRBV9	TRBJ2-7	few	CASSVTASSYEQYF	TGTGCCAGCAGCGTTACAGCTTCCTCCTACGAGCAGTACTTC
.	TRBV6-5	TRBJ2-3	.	CASVGTDTQYF	TGTGCCAGCGTCGGAACAGATACGCAGTATTTT
TRBD1	TRBV30	TRBJ1-5	few	CASTWDRNQPQHF	TGTGCCTCAACTTGGGACAGGAATCAGCCCCAGCATTTT
.	TRBV9	TRBJ2-3	.	CASSVSNDQDTQYF	TGTGCCAGCAGCGTATCAAACGACCAGGATACGCAGTATTTT
.	TRBV5-4	TRBJ2-7	.	CASSLSSGSPSYEQYF	TGTGCCAGCAGCTTGAGCTCCGGTTCCCCCAGCTACGAGCAGTACTTC
.	TRBV23-1	TRBJ2-7	.	CASSREGRQSYEQYF	TGCGCCAGCAGTCGAGAAGGGAGACAGTCCTACGAGCAGTACTTC
TRBD2	TRBV11-2	TRBJ2-1	.	CASSLDGPASGPYNEQFF	TGTGCCAGCAGCTTAGATGGCCCGGCTAGCGGACCGTACAATGAGCAGTTCTTC
.	TRBV19	TRBJ1-4	once	CASSAHSIHEGKLFF	TGTGCCAGTAGTGCGCACAGCATACATGAGGGAAAACTGTTTTTT